A single sample is the source of the 18 T cell receptor beta chains below, sequenced in a study of blood T cell repertoires in COVID-19. Repertoires were generated with immunoSEQ multiplex PCR, while TCRdb's copy carries only in-frame clones and drops some. The table has around 130,000 clones, around 89% seen once. The material sequenced was peripheral blood. These receptor sequences come from a man aged 50-60 years with active or convalescent COVID-19.

The gene calls are TRBV4-2 and TRBJ2-2, with 7 positions matching TRBD2. The CDR3 covers 14 residues. Trimming took 4 bases from V and 6 from J; bases not matched to a gene: 5. CDR1 is LGHNA and CDR2 is YNFKEQ in the germline V gene. The CDR3 loop reads CASSPQRGPGELFF. DNA for the CDR3: TGTGCCAGCAGCCCTCAGCGGGGACCCGGGGAGCTGTTTTTT.

The chain joins TRBV2 to TRBJ1-4; D gene uncertain. In germline, CDR1 is SNHLY, CDR2 FYNNEI. The CDR3 runs to 13 residues. V lost 8 bases and J lost 4, with 11 bases in between. This CDR3 is CASASEVNEKLFF. The CDR3 coding sequence is TGTGCCAGCGCCTCGGAGGTTAATGAAAAACTGTTTTTT.

The chain couples TRBV7-2 to TRBJ2-7; maybe TRBD2 (5 bases). V lost 1 base to trimming and J lost 2 bases, with 9 bases between them. The CDR3 contains 14 residues. The germline CDR1 and CDR2 sequences are SGHTA and FQGNSA. CDR3 amino acids: CASSLELATYEQYF. The CDR3 bases are TGTGCCAGCAGCTTAGAGTTAGCGACCTACGAGCAGTACTTC.

This chain connects TRBV12-3 or TRBV12-4 to TRBJ1-1, with 7 bases aligning to TRBD1. J was trimmed by 9 bases and V by 4 bases; bases with no gene match: 2. There are 11 residues in the CDR3. CDR3 loop: CASSSGGQAFF. The CDR3 nucleotides read TGTGCCAGCAGTTCAGGGGGGCAAGCTTTCTTT.

This chain uses TRBV28 with TRBJ2-7, with D possibly matching TRBD1 (6 bases). CDR1 MDHEN and CDR2 SYDVKM come from the germline V gene. The CDR3 extends over 13 amino acids. V lost 8 bases, J lost 3 bases, and 14 bases lay in between. The CDR3: CASYMTGLYEQYF. The DNA for the CDR3 is TGTGCCAGCTACATGACAGGTCTCTACGAGCAGTACTTC.

The chain links TRBV5-4 to TRBJ2-3; TRBD1 agrees at 8 bases. Germline loops: CDR1 SGHNT, CDR2 YYREEE (reference sequence). V dropped 4 bases and J dropped 4; count of bases not matched to a gene: 5. The CDR3 consists of 14 residues. The CDR3 sequence is CASSPGQGPDTQYF. DNA for the CDR3: TGTGCCAGCAGCCCAGGACAGGGCCCAGATACGCAGTATTTT.

This clone was seen just once. This chain connects TRBV25-1 to TRBJ2-4; TRBD1 aligns across 9 bases. The V segment lost 2 bases and the J segment 1 base; nucleotides outside the gene matches: 3. Germline CDR1 MGHDK, CDR2 SYGVNS. The CDR3 totals 16 residues. CDR3 nucleotide sequence: TGTGCCAGCAGTGAACGGGACAGGGCGGCCAAAAACATTCAGTACTTC. This codes for CASSERDRAAKNIQYF.

The chain employs TRBV18 and TRBJ2-2; the match to TRBD1 covers 7 bases. The V segment lost 0 bases and the J segment 6 bases; nucleotides outside the gene matches: 1. The CDR3 contains 14 residues. Germline CDR1 is KGHSH and CDR2 is LQKENI. CDR3 residues: CASSPPTGAGELFF. CDR3 coding DNA: TGTGCCAGCTCACCACCCACAGGGGCCGGGGAGCTGTTTTTT.

The genes are TRBV7-8 and TRBJ2-1; a possible D gene is TRBD1 (6 bases). Between the trimmed V and J ends, which lost 1 base and 12 bases, there was a span of 13 bases. Germline CDR1 is SGHVS and CDR2 is FQNEAQ. The CDR3 is 13 residues long. The CDR3 sequence is CASSLEKGVWQFF. CDR3 sequence (DNA): TGTGCCAGCAGCTTAGAGAAGGGGGTTTGGCAGTTCTTC.

The J gene is TRBJ2-1, the V gene TRBV7-2, with 10 nucleotides matching TRBD2. Germline V gives CDR1 SGHTA, CDR2 FQGNSA. The CDR3 is 19 residues long. With V trimmed by 1 base and J by 4 bases, 13 bases remained unmatched. The CDR3 bases are TGTGCCAGCAGCTTAGGGCTAGCGGGGGCCATTTACTCATACAATGAGCAGTTCTTC. Its translation: CASSLGLAGAIYSYNEQFF.

The chain employs TRBV7-6 and TRBJ2-5; D is perhaps TRBD2 (5 bases). The CDR3 extends over 17 amino acids. CDR1 and CDR2 from the germline V gene are SGHVS and FNYEAQ. Deletions cut 5 bases from V and 1 base from J, with 20 bases between. Here the CDR3 reads CASSKAAVLAIQETQYF. CDR3 nucleotide sequence: TGTGCCAGCAGCAAGGCCGCCGTTTTAGCGATCCAAGAGACCCAGTACTTC.

This clone occurred a few times. This rearrangement joins TRBV6-2 or TRBV6-3 to TRBJ1-2; no firm D call. The V end was cut by 2 bases, the J end by 8 bases, with 15 bases between. Germline V gene data show CDR1 as MNHEY and CDR2 as SVGEGT. The CDR3 runs 14 residues. DNA for the CDR3: TGTGCCAGCAGTTACGTTCCGGGAATGAGAGGCTACACCTTC. It is translated as CASSYVPGMRGYTF.

V and J are TRBV5-1 and TRBJ2-7; 12 bases map to TRBD1. The junction had 6 bases not matched to a gene; V was cut back by 1 base and J by 7 bases. Germline lookup yields CDR1 SGHRS and CDR2 YFSETQ. The length of the CDR3 is 15 residues. The CDR3 is CASSLTGQGAHEQYF. The CDR3 coding sequence is TGCGCCAGCAGCTTGACGGGACAGGGGGCTCATGAGCAGTACTTC. Full variable domain (remainder filled in from reference TRBV5-1 and TRBJ2-7): KAGVTQTPRYLIKTRGQQVTLSCSPISGHRSVSWYQQTPGQGLQFLFEYFSETQRNKGNFPGRFSGRQFSNSRSEMNVSTLELGDSALYLCASSLTGQGAHEQYFGPGTRLTVT.

This rearrangement joins TRBV11-2 to TRBJ2-3; 13 positions agree with TRBD2. Unmatched junction bases numbered 8, after V lost 5 bases and J lost 3 bases. CDR1 is SGHAT and CDR2 is FQNNGV in the germline V gene. The CDR3 loop spans 17 amino acids. The CDR3 here is CASSLGTSGIFTDTQYF. The CDR3 DNA sequence: TGTGCCAGCAGCCTAGGGACTAGCGGGATATTTACAGATACGCAGTATTTT.

This chain connects TRBV5-6 to TRBJ2-1; TRBD2 matches 8 bases. Germline assignment: CDR1 SGHDT and CDR2 YYEEEE. The length of the CDR3 is 16 residues. The trim removed 2 bases at V and 2 bases at J, leaving 6 bases unmatched. The CDR3 coding sequence is TGTGCCAGCAGCTTCCTCACTAGCGGTACCTACAATGAGCAGTTCTTC. Translated, it gives CASSFLTSGTYNEQFF.

The J gene is TRBJ2-7, the V gene TRBV6-5; a possible D gene is TRBD1 (6 bases). The V gene lost 8 bases and the J gene lost 2 bases, with 16 bases spanning the gap. The CDR3 totals 14 residues. Per germline, CDR1 MNHEY and CDR2 SVGAGI. This chain's CDR3 is CASSNAPGAYEQYF. CDR3 sequence (DNA): TGTGCCAGCTCGAACGCGCCAGGGGCCTACGAGCAGTACTTC.

The gene calls are TRBV5-6 and TRBJ2-4, with a tentative D call TRBD1 (5 bases). Deletions cut 0 bases from V and 0 bases from J, with 16 bases between. Germline-derived CDR1 and CDR2 are SGHDT and YYEEEE. The CDR3 contains 18 residues. DNA for the CDR3: TGTGCCAGCAGCTTGGCCGGAACAGGCCGACTAGCCAAAAACATTCAGTACTTC. This sequence encodes CASSLAGTGRLAKNIQYF.

This clone was found a few times. This rearrangement joins TRBV27 to TRBJ2-7; 13 nucleotides line up with TRBD2. The CDR3 has 18 residues. Losses at the gene ends were 6 bases for V and 0 bases for J; bases not matched to a gene: 11. Germline V CDR1 and CDR2: MNHEY, SMNVEV (reference sequence). The CDR3: CASSFMRTSGSLSYEQYF. The CDR3 DNA sequence: TGTGCCAGCAGCTTCATGAGGACTAGCGGGAGCCTCTCCTACGAGCAGTACTTC.